This TCR beta chain was obtained from a study of blood T cell repertoires in COVID-19. The CDR3 runs 13 residues. The V and J ends lost 1 base and 9 bases respectively, with 9 bases between them. Germline CDR1 LNHNV, CDR2 YYDKDF (reference sequence). The data were produced by immunoSEQ multiplex PCR, yet TCRdb's version contains in-frame clones alone and is incomplete. The sample contains fewer than 75,000 clones, roughly three quarters of which appear only once. J is TRBJ2-2 and V is TRBV15; tentatively, D is TRBD1 (6 bases). The TCR comes from a woman aged 60-75 years with acute or convalescent COVID-19. Sequenced sample: peripheral blood. The DNA of the CDR3 is TGTGCCACCAGCAGAGCAGGGGCGCGGGAGCTGTTTTTT. It translates to CATSRAGARELFF.